This TCR beta chain stems from a study of blood T cell repertoires in COVID-19. Study summary: COVID-19 samples from acute and convalescent phases originated in the United States, Italy and Spain. From T cells, B-cell-depleted T cells, or PBMCs came the material, which was cDNA or gDNA.

The CDR3 sequence is 13 residues long. V shed 6 bases and J 7 bases; nucleotides not matched to a gene: 4. The germline V gene encodes CDR1 MNHEY and CDR2 SMNVEV (reference sequence). Per the authors' pipeline: Reference gene primer amplification gave estimated nucleated cell counts. Libraries were prepared by immunoSEQ multiplex PCR; TCRdb keeps only in-frame clonotypes and omits some of them. V and J calls and clone size are given by that table; D and trimming were obtained from the DNA. The table has hundreds of thousands of clones, 80% to 90% seen once. Sequenced: peripheral blood. This clonotype was sampled from a middle-aged man with acute or convalescent COVID-19. This chain links TRBV27 with TRBJ2-1; 9 bases match TRBD2. CDR3 amino acids: CASSPTSGNEQFF. The CDR3 DNA sequence: TGTGCCAGCAGCCCAACTAGCGGGAATGAGCAGTTCTTC.